Described below is a single TCR beta chain sequence and its context. This clone appeared a single time. Its target antigen remains unknown. No qualities accompany the bases; no much larger clone lies one base away. This specimen belongs to a study of T cell responses to AZD1222 COVID-19 vaccine (dated by TCRdb to about 2021). Some background on the complete study: TCR sequencing covered over 230 trial participants: 200 to 210 given two doses of AZD1222 and around 25 given two doses of MenACWY control vaccine. Enrollment into the trials was organized by age into subgroups of 18-55, 56-69 and 70-plus years, and those subgroups contained about 160, 30 and 59 TCR-sequenced participants, respectively.

For CDR1 and CDR2, the germline V gene lists SGDLS and YYNGEE. The CDR3 covers 13 residues, taking in both the cysteine and the phenylalanine. Solely the CDR3 DNA is kept, with 39 bases framed from the first base. Trimming removed 3 bases from V and 2 bases from J, leaving 6 bases between the germline ends. Per the publication, the time point label means: about 28 days (+/-7) after the second vaccine dose. AZD1222 recipients with second doses at about 4 weeks or about 12 weeks were pooled, because spike-specific TCR depth and breadth did not differ between schedules. Samples from vaccinated people were obtained from the UK trials COV001 and COV002, which included a single-blind randomized controlled phase 2/3 trial of AZD1222 (ChAdOx1 nCoV-19) in healthy adults. Trial participant PBMC samples were collected at day 0 and day 28 after the second dose for TCRbeta chain sequencing. Overall results and qualifications from the work: The vaccine-associated CD4 TCRs covered the entire spike protein, and the dominant responses fell in regions 160-218 and 743-854. A significant rise in spike-specific TCR breadth and depth was observed after two AZD1222 doses relative to day 0 and relative to MenACWY recipients. Because no samples from the day 14 peak response were available, repertoires could be characterized only after the peak T cell response. In the small 56-69-year group, the increase in depth fell short of significance, most likely because of low power. Reportedly, almost half of the unique spike-specific TCRs recognized epitopes lying outside the regions that are mutated in the B.1.351 and B.1.1.7 variants. Only five to seven AZD1222 recipients were SARS-CoV-2 seropositive at baseline, limiting conclusions about previously exposed vaccinees. Most participants were white British and females outnumbered males, and the authors suggested that clonal diversity may have been underestimated.

The CDR3 regions of human TCRbeta chains were subjected to immunosequencing. Per the authors' processing: TCRs in the repertoires were matched against a reference library of SARS-CoV-2-specific TCRs that had been generated with the MIRA antigen-specificity platform. Breadth was defined as the fraction of unique TCRs that were SARS-CoV-2-associated. Depth was defined as the fraction of total T cells that were SARS-CoV-2-associated. Using the MIRA data, each spike-specific TCR was assigned both to the spike region to which the TCR was reactive and to a CD4 or CD8 class. Log10-transformed breadth and depth values were compared by one-way ANOVA with Sidak's multiple comparisons tests. The clones in this table, taken by TCRdb from immuneACCESS, are in-frame only. Not every clone is retained; where verified, under half of the shortfall comes from an unresolved V gene, and the cause of the rest is unknown. The DNA was the basis for D and trimming; V, J and clone size are from that table. This sample is represented by 150,000 to 250,000 clones; around 93% of them were singletons. Clones ranked in the top ten supply more than 0.8% of the sample.

The clonotype comes from an adult who received the AZD1222 COVID-19 vaccine. The V gene is TRBV9 and the J gene is TRBJ2-1, with the identity of the D gene unclear. This material consisted of peripheral blood, taken 28 days after the second AZD1222 dose. The CDR3 protein: CASSGRPYNEQFF. DNA sequence: TGTGCCAGCAGCGGGCGTCCCTACAATGAGCAGTTCTTC.